This T cell receptor beta chain was obtained from a study of cytomegalovirus exposure and HLA in healthy donors. The study ran its PCR with 60 Vbeta and 13 Jbeta primers. The table came from immunoSEQ multiplex PCR; TCRdb's copy has only in-frame clones and leaves some out. The data show 150,000 to 200,000 clones, with about three quarters seen just once and roughly 0.99% held by the top ten. The sequence derives from a middle-aged woman in good health and CMV-seronegative. The sample comprised PBMCs.

CDR3 coding DNA: TGTGCCAGCAGTTCGGCAGGGGACCCTGAAGCTTTCTTT. Translating gives CASSSAGDPEAFF. The rearrangement joins TRBV27 to TRBJ1-1, with a tentative D call TRBD1 (6 bases). The V end lost 4 bases, the J end lost 6 bases, and 12 bases lay between the germline ends. This CDR3 has 13 residues. The germline gives CDR1 MNHEY, CDR2 SMNVEV (reference sequence).